This TCR beta chain was identified during a study of blood T cell repertoires in COVID-19 (dated by TCRdb to between 2020 and 2021). Describing the broader study: Samples from collaborators originated in the United States, Italy and Spain and spanned both the acute and convalescent phases of COVID-19. A de-identified subject ID, COVID-19 status, age in years and sex were almost always included in the sample metadata. Where available, HLA class I and class II types were taken from metadata supplied by the sample provider and were not determined by assay-based typing. The samples were drawn from the first 160 participants of the ongoing ImmuneRACE study and from over a thousand subjects provided by 6 global collaborators. The repertoires were released in a freely available public database intended as a resource for research on the immune response to SARS-CoV-2. Subjects who had been exposed to COVID-19, were actively infected with it, or had recovered from it provided the deeply sampled blood TCRbeta repertoires that made up the dataset. The material from the prospective study consisted of cDNA or gDNA derived from T cells, B-cell-depleted T cells, or PBMCs. Study-level results and caveats: The amount of clinical and demographic metadata varied by source and participant and was provided uncurated.

CDR1 and CDR2 are read off the germline V gene as SQVTM and ANQGSEA. V has 4 bases trimmed and J has 7 bases trimmed; junction bases matching no gene number 12. The CDR3 covers 16 residues, taking in both the cysteine and the phenylalanine. Left in the record is the CDR3 DNA by itself, 48 bases read in frame from the first base. One collaborating source in Seattle enrolled patients during active infection and followed them longitudinally through the course of disease. Collaborating institutions collected whole blood in K2EDTA tubes following their own protocols. Collaborator samples were shipped for TCRbeta analysis as frozen whole blood, isolated PBMCs, or DNA extracted from either sample type. TCRbeta CDR3 regions were amplified from genomic DNA using the immunoSEQ Assay, a bias-controlled multiplex PCR. Turning to the authors' computational methods: Within the assay, amplification of reference gene primers was used to estimate how many nucleated cells each sample contained. Sequence reads were collapsed and filtered to measure the absolute abundance of every unique TCRbeta CDR3 rearrangement. Productive Simpson clonality was computed per sample as the square root of Simpson's diversity index over productive rearrangements. TCRdb's version of the immuneACCESS table is confined to in-frame rearrangements and falls short of the full clone set. An unresolved V gene accounts for under half of the shortfall where checked; the remainder is of unknown origin. V and J calls and clone size follow that table, whereas D and trimming were derived from the DNA. This sample is represented by tens of thousands of clones; 70% to 85% of them were singletons. The top ten clones comprise around a tenth of the sample.

By sample share, this clone is medium-sized (0.01 to 0.1%). It lacks a known antigen. Base qualities are not provided; no much larger clone lies one nucleotide away. The receptor chain draws on TRBV29-1 and TRBJ2-1, with 11 bases matching TRBD2. The sequence derives from a man aged 80 or over with COVID-19, enrolled during active disease. Source material: peripheral blood. CDR3 reads: CSVGPPTSGEPNEQFF. The DNA sequence reads TGCAGCGTTGGGCCACCGACTAGCGGGGAACCGAATGAGCAGTTCTTC.